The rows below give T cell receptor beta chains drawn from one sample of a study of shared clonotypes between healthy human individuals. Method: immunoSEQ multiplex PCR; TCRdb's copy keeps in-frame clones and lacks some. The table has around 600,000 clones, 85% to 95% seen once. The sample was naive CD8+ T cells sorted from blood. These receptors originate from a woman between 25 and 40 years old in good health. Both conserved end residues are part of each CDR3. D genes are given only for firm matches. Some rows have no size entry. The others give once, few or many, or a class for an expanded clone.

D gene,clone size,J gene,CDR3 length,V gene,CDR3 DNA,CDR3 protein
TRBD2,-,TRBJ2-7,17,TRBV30,TGTGCCTGGAGTGTTCTGGGGGGGACCCTCTCTAGGTACGAGCAGTACTTC,CAWSVLGGTLSRYEQYF
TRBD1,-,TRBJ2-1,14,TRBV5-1,TGCGCCAGCAGCAAAGAAACAGGGGACAATGAGCAGTTCTTC,CASSKETGDNEQFF
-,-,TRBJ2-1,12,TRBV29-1,TGCAGCGTAATCAGCGGCTACAATGAGCAGTTCTTC,CSVISGYNEQFF
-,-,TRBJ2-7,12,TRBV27,TGTGCCAGCAGCGGGGGCCGGTGGGAGCAGTACTTC,CASSGGRWEQYF
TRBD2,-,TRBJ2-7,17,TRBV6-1,TGTGCCAGCAGCGAAGGGGTAGCGGGGGTAGTCACCTACGAGCAGTACTTC,CASSEGVAGVVTYEQYF
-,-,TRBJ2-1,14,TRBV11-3,TGTGCCAGCAGCTTAAGGGACGGTAACAATGAGCAGTTCTTC,CASSLRDGNNEQFF
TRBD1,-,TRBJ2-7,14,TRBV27,TGTGCCAGCAGTTTCACAGGGGTTTTCTACGAGCAGTACTTC,CASSFTGVFYEQYF
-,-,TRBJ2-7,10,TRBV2,TGTGCCAGCAGTGACGGCGAGCAGTACTTC,CASSDGEQYF
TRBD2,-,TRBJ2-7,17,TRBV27,TGTGCCAGCAGCCCCACAGGCCTTAGCGGGATGACCTACGAGCAGTACTTC,CASSPTGLSGMTYEQYF
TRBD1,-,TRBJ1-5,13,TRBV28,TGTGCCAGCAGCACAGGGGGCTGGCAGCCCCAGCATTTT,CASSTGGWQPQHF
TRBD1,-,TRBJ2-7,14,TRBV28,TGTGCCAGCAGTTTGACAGGGGGCCCGCGCGAGCAGTACTTC,CASSLTGGPREQYF
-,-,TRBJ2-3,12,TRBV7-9,TGTGCCAGCAGTTGGGACTTTGATACGCAGTATTTT,CASSWDFDTQYF
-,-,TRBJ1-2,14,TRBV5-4,TGTGCCAGCAGCTTGTACGACACCTACTATGGCTACACCTTC,CASSLYDTYYGYTF
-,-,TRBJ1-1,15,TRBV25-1,TGTGCCAGCACAGGTAGGGGTGAAGACGATCCTGAAGCTTTCTTT,CASTGRGEDDPEAFF
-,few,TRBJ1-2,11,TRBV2,TGTGCCAGCAGTGGTGCGCAGGGCTACACCTTC,CASSGAQGYTF
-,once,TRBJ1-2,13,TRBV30,TGTGCCTGGAGTTCGACATTACTCTATGGCTACACCTTC,CAWSSTLLYGYTF
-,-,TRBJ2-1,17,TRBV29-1,TGCAGCGTAGAGGACTCCGACTCGTCCTTGGCCTACAATGAGCAGTTCTTC,CSVEDSDSSLAYNEQFF
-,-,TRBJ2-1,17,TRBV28,TGTGCCAGCAGTTTAAGGGGACTGCTGCCCTCCTACAATGAGCAGTTCTTC,CASSLRGLLPSYNEQFF
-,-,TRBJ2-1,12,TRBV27,TGTGCCAGCAGTTTTACCTCGAATGAGCAGTTCTTC,CASSFTSNEQFF
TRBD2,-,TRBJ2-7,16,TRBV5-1,TGCGCCAGCAGCTTGGATGGTAGCGGGAGCTCGTACGAGCAGTACTTC,CASSLDGSGSSYEQYF
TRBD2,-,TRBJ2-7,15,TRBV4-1,TGCGCCAGCAGCCAATATACTAGCGGGAGTTACGAGCAGTACTTC,CASSQYTSGSYEQYF
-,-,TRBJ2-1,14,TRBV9,TGTGCCAGCAGCGTCCATAAGGGAACCCGGATCCAGTTCTTC,CASSVHKGTRIQFF
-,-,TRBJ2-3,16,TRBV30,TGTGCCTGGAGTGAACTGGGACATCTTAGCACAGATACGCAGTATTTT,CAWSELGHLSTDTQYF
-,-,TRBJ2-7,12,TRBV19,TGTGCCAGTAGTATCGACAGCTACGAGCAGTACTTC,CASSIDSYEQYF
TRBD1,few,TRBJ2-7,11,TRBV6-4,TGTGCCAGCCTCACAGGGGACGAGCAGTACTTC,CASLTGDEQYF
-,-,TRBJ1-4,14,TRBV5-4,TGTGCCAGCAGCTTATGGGGGGGTGGTGAAAAACTGTTTTTT,CASSLWGGGEKLFF
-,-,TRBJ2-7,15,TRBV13,TGTGCCAGCAGCTTAATACAGGGTGGGTCCTACGAGCAGTACTTC,CASSLIQGGSYEQYF
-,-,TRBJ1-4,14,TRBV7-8,TGTGCCAGCAGCTTAGGGGCCCTTCCTGAAAAACTGTTTTTT,CASSLGALPEKLFF
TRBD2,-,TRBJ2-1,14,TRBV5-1,TGCGCCAGCCTTCAGACTAGCGGAAACAATGAGCAGTTCTTC,CASLQTSGNNEQFF
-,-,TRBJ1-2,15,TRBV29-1,TGCAGCGTTGAAGAATACAGGGCCCCAGTGGGTGGCTACACCTTC,CSVEEYRAPVGGYTF
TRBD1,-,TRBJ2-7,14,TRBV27,TGTGCCAGCAGAATACAGGGGGCGGCTCTCGAGCAGTACTTC,CASRIQGAALEQYF
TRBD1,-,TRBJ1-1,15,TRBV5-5,TGTGCCAGCAGCCCGACCGGGACAGAGAACACTGAAGCTTTCTTT,CASSPTGTENTEAFF
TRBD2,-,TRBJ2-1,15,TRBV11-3,TGTGCCAGCAGCCTCACTAGCGGGAGCTACAATGAGCAGTTCTTC,CASSLTSGSYNEQFF
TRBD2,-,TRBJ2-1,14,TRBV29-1,TGCAGCGTTGAACTAGCGGGAGGGCGGGTTGAGCAGTTCTTC,CSVELAGGRVEQFF
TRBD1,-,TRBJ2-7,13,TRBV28,TGTGCCAGCCGGACAGGGGCTACCTACGAGCAGTACTTC,CASRTGATYEQYF